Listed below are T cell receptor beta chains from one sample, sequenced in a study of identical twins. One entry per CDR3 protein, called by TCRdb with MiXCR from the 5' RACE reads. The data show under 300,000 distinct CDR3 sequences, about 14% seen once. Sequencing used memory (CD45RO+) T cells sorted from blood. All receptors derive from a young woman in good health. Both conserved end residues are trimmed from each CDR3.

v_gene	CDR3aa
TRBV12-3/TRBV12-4	ARSGRPQETQY
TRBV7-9	ASSSSGGGGTEAF
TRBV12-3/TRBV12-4	ASSPHRGSYGYT
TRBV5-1	ASSLNRKVDGYT
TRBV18	ASSLNLEETQY
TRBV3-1	ASSARRQGSRYEQY
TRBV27	ASSPGTGAYGYT
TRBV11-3	ASSLGGRFVETQY
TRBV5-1	ASSLLAGGGFNEQY
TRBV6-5	ASSSLDRENEQF
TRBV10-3	AISAASGRGTDTQY